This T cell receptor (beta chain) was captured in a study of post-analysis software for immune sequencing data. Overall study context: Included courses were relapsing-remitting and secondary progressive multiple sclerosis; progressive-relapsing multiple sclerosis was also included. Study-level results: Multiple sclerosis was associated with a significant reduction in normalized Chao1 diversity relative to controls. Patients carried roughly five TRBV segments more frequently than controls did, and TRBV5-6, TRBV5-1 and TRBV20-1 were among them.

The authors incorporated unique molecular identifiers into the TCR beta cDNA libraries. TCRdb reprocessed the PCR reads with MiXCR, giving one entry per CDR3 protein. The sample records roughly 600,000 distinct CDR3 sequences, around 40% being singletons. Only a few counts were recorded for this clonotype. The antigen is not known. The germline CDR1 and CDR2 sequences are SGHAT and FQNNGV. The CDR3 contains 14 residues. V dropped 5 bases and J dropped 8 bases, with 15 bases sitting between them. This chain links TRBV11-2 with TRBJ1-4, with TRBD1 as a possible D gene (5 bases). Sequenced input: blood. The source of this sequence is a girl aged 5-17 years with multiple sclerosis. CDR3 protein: CASSLTFRGEKLFF. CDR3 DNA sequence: TGTGCCAGCAGCCTGACCTTTAGGGGCGAAAAACTGTTTTTT.